These 12 T cell receptor beta chains were sequenced from one sample in a study of cytomegalovirus exposure and HLA in healthy donors listed by TCRdb under 2017. To prepare the library, the immunoSEQ multiplex PCR assay was applied. For the multiplex PCR, a mixture combining 60 forward primers for TCR Vbeta segments and 13 reverse primers for TCR Jbeta segments was used. The immuneACCESS repertoire file appears here via TCRdb, limited to in-frame rearrangements. These files lack a portion of the clones; in checked studies, under half of the deficit traces to unresolved V genes, and the cause of the others is not known. For this sample the table gives about 160,000 clones, of which about 75% were detected only once. Jointly, the top ten make up over 2% of the sample. Material: PBMCs. The receptor set was obtained from a female donor in good health and CMV-seronegative.

J is TRBJ1-4 and V is TRBV5-5; TRBD1 matches 9 bases. This CDR3 has 14 amino acids. J was trimmed by 7 bases and V by 1 base; bases with no gene match: 2. Germline CDR1 reads SGHKS; CDR2 reads YYEKEE (reference sequence). CDR3 region: CASSLTGGGEKLFF. CDR3 sequence (DNA): TGTGCCAGCAGCTTGACAGGGGGCGGTGAAAAACTGTTTTTT.

This clone was counted a single time. The genes are TRBV5-1 and TRBJ2-5; D is unclear. The end of the DNA is better explained by TRBJ2-7, so the J call may be wrong. The germline gives CDR1 SGHRS, CDR2 YFSETQ. This CDR3 has 13 amino acids. CDR3 protein: CASSPTDSYEQYF. CDR3 sequence (DNA): TGCGCCAGCAGCCCAACCGACTCCTACGAGCAGTACTTC.

The chain uses TRBV6-5 and TRBJ2-5, with TRBD2 matching over 10 bases. The CDR3 totals 14 residues. The V gene's germline CDR1 is MNHEY and CDR2 SVGAGI. After removal of 2 bases from V and 4 bases from J, the junction contained 1 base not matched to a gene. The CDR3 DNA reads TGTGCCAGCAGTTACCGGACTAGCGGAGAGACCCAGTACTTC. This encodes CASSYRTSGETQYF.

The chain is built from TRBV4-1 and TRBJ2-1; TRBD1 matches 7 bases. The CDR3 runs 15 residues. From germline, CDR1 is MGHRA and CDR2 YSYEKL. The V and J ends lost 4 bases and 3 bases, in that order; junction bases with no gene match: 6. DNA for the CDR3: TGCGCCAGCAGCCTCCGGGACAGCTACTACAATGAGCAGTTCTTC. Translated: CASSLRDSYYNEQFF.

The rearrangement links TRBV30 to TRBJ2-1; TRBD1 aligns across 10 bases. This CDR3 is built from 15 residues. The trim removed 5 bases at V and 9 bases at J, leaving 13 bases unmatched. Germline loops: CDR1 GTSNPN, CDR2 SVGIG (reference sequence). The CDR3 region has the DNA TGTGCCTGGGAAAAAACGGGACAGGGGCGAGGTGAGCAGTTCTTC. Its translation: CAWEKTGQGRGEQFF.

The DNA of the CDR3 is TGTGCCATCAGTGAGGTTACAGGAAGGGCGGTGGGGGAGCAGTACTTC. It specifies CAISEVTGRAVGEQYF. The V and J genes are TRBV10-3 and TRBJ2-7, with TRBD1 as a possible D gene (5 bases). With 2 bases removed from V and 7 bases from J, the gap between germline ends came to 21 bases. The CDR3 spans 16 residues. Germline loops: CDR1 ENHRY, CDR2 SYGVKD.

This clone appeared a few times. The chain links TRBV6-5 to TRBJ2-1; 10 nucleotides agree with TRBD1. Germline V gene data show CDR1 as MNHEY and CDR2 as SVGAGI. The CDR3 runs to 15 residues. V gave up 6 bases and J gave up 6 bases; unmatched junction bases: 8. CDR3 bases: TGTGCCAGCAGGGTCGGACAGGGGGGCCTCAATGAGCAGTTCTTC. It codes for CASRVGQGGLNEQFF.

For this clone: One end of the junction is discordant with germline, which a read error may explain. The rearrangement joins TRBV11-2 to TRBJ2-1; TRBD2 matches 8 bases. The V gene's germline CDR1 is SGHAT and CDR2 FQNNGV. The CDR3 has 17 amino acids. The chain's CDR3 is CASGFSRASGYKNEQFF. The DNA for the CDR3 is TGTGCCAGCGGCTTCTCCCGTGCTAGCGGGTATAAGAATGAGCAGTTCTTC.

The chain employs TRBV5-1 and TRBJ1-2; 7 bases align to TRBD1. Germline values: CDR1 SGHRS, CDR2 YFSETQ. With V trimmed by 1 base and J by 7 bases, 7 bases remained unmatched. The CDR3 spans 14 residues. The CDR3 DNA sequence: TGCGCCAGCAGCTTGCCTTCGCAGGGGGGTGGCTACACCTTC. Translating it yields CASSLPSQGGGYTF.

Here the CDR3 DNA reads TGTGCCAGTAGTATGAACATCTTCACTGAAGCTTTCTTT. Encoded protein: CASSMNIFTEAFF. The chain carries TRBV19 and TRBJ1-1; D gene uncertain. This CDR3 contains 13 residues. The V end was cut by 3 bases, the J end by 4 bases, with 9 bases between. CDR1 and CDR2 from the germline V gene are LNHDA and SQIVND (reference sequence). The whole variable domain, filled in from reference TRBV19 and TRBJ1-1, reads DGGITQSPKYLFRKEGQNVTLSCEQNLNHDAMYWYRQDPGQGLRLIYYSQIVNDFQKGDIAEGYSVSREKKESFPLTVTSAQKNPTAFYLCASSMNIFTEAFFGQGTRLTVV.

Concerning this clone: A read error may account for a junction end that differs from germline. The chain combines TRBV5-4 with TRBJ1-6; 9 nucleotides align to TRBD1. Germline V gene sequence: CDR1 SGHNT, CDR2 YYREEE (reference sequence). This CDR3 is 14 amino acids long. This CDR3 is CASSEVPGQGRNDF. The CDR3 nucleotides are TGTGCCAGCAGCGAAGTCCCGGGACAGGGACGGAACGACTTT.

This chain connects TRBV10-3 to TRBJ1-5; 8 positions match TRBD1. V was pared by 10 bases and J by 1 base, with 3 bases of the junction left unmatched. CDR1 is ENHRY, CDR2 SYGVKD, per germline. CDR3 size: 13 residues. CDR3 bases: TGTGCCACCCGACAGGGGAGCAATCAGCCCCAGCATTTT. Encoded protein: CATRQGSNQPQHF.